Below, 3 T cell receptor beta chains from the same sample are listed, as sequenced in a study of blood T cell repertoires in COVID-19. The repertoire was sequenced with immunoSEQ multiplex PCR; TCRdb's copy has only in-frame clones and lacks some. The table lists 95,000 to 150,000 clones, 86% of them singletons. Sequenced sample: peripheral blood. All receptors derive from a human donor in a cohort sampled during active COVID-19.

This chain uses TRBV7-2 with TRBJ2-7; 10 nucleotides align to TRBD1. The CDR3 is 15 residues long. Germline CDR1 reads SGHTA; CDR2 reads FQGNSA. Trimming took 2 bases from V and 2 from J; bases not matched to a gene: 3. The CDR3 coding sequence is TGTGCCAGCAGCTTAACAGGACAGGGGGCCTACGAGCAGTACTTC. Translation: CASSLTGQGAYEQYF. Looking up the rest from reference TRBV7-2 and TRBJ2-7 gives the full variable domain: GAGVSQSPSNKVTEKGKDVELRCDPISGHTALYWYRQSLGQGLEFLIYFQGNSAPDKSGLPSDRFSAERTGGSVSTLTIQRTQQEDSAVYLCASSLTGQGAYEQYFGPGTRLTVT.

This chain connects TRBV28 to TRBJ2-7, with TRBD1 matching over 9 bases. This CDR3 is built from 14 residues. J gave up 3 bases and V 7 bases, and 7 bases lay outside the gene matches. Looked up from germline, CDR1 is MDHEN and CDR2 is SYDVKM. CDR3 in amino acids: CASKPGQGHYEQYF. CDR3 nucleotide sequence: TGTGCCAGCAAACCGGGACAGGGACACTACGAGCAGTACTTC.

This clone was counted only a few times. V gene TRBV9 combines with J gene TRBJ1-6; 7 nucleotides match TRBD1. In germline, CDR1 is SGDLS, CDR2 YYNGEE. This CDR3 comprises 14 residues. V shed 4 bases and J 7 bases; nucleotides not matched to a gene: 5. Here the CDR3 reads CASSHGQVNSPLHF. The CDR3 DNA follows: TGTGCCAGCAGCCATGGACAGGTCAATTCACCCCTCCACTTT. Using reference TRBV9 and TRBJ1-6 for the parts outside the CDR3, the full variable domain is DSGVTQTPKHLITATGQRVTLRCSPRSGDLSVYWYQQSLDQGLQFLIQYYNGEERAKGNILERFSAQQFPDLHSELNLSSLELGDSALYFCASSHGQVNSPLHFGNGTRLTVT.